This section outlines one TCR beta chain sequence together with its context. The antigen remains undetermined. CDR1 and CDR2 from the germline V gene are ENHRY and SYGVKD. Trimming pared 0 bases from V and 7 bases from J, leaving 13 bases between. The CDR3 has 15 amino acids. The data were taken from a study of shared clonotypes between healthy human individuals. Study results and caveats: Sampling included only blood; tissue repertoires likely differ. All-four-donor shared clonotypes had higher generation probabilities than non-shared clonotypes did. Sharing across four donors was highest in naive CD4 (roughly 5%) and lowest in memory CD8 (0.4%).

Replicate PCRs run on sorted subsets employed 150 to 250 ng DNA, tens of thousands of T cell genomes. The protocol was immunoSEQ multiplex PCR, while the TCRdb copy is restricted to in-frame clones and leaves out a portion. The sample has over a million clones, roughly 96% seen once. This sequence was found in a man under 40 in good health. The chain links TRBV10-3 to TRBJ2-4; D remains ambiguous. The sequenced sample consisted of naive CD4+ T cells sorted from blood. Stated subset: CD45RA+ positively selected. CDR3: CAISESATGNNIQYF. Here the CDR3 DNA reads TGTGCCATCAGTGAGTCGGCTACCGGTAATAACATTCAGTACTTC.